This T cell receptor (beta chain) was sequenced during a study of T cell responses to AZD1222 COVID-19 vaccine. For the study at large: Timing groups of about 4 and about 12 weeks for second doses were pooled.

From germline, CDR1 is SGHTA and CDR2 FQGNSA. This CDR3 spans 15 amino acids. V dropped 5 bases and J dropped 4 bases, with 17 bases sitting between them. Only in-frame clones appear in the TCRdb table, and some are missing; sequencing was by immunoSEQ multiplex PCR. Among about 130,000 clones, 80% to 90% were seen once, and the ten largest hold about 2%. Study-level results: Following two doses of AZD1222, Spike-specific TCR breadth and depth rose. A mostly white British donor set with more females was recruited, and clonal diversity was possibly underestimated.

On this clone: The antigen is unknown.

This TCR was sampled from an adult in good health. The input for sequencing was peripheral blood, taken on day 0 of AZD1222 vaccination. The genes are TRBV7-2 and TRBJ1-2; possible D gene TRBD1, 6 bases. CDR3 sequence reads: CASSRRQAPSYGYTF. The CDR3 DNA follows: TGTGCCAGCAGCCGCCGACAGGCTCCGTCCTATGGCTACACCTTC.